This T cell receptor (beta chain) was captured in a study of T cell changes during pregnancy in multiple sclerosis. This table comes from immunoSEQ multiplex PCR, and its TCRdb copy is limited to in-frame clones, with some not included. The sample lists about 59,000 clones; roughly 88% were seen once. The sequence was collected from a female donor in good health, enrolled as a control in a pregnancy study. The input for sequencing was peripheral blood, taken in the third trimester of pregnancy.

CDR3 sequence: CASSGVDRATLMNTEAFF. The CDR3 coding sequence is TGTGCCAGCAGCGGCGTGGACAGGGCAACACTCATGAACACTGAAGCTTTCTTT. This chain connects TRBV7-9 to TRBJ1-1; 8 nucleotides match TRBD1. Losses at the gene ends were 5 bases for V and 0 bases for J; bases not matched to a gene: 14. Per the germline V gene, CDR1 is SEHNR and CDR2 is FQNEAQ (reference sequence). This CDR3 has 18 residues.